The 17 T cell receptor beta chains below all came from one sample that was sequenced in a study of response to subunit inactivated influenza vaccine. MiXCR was run by TCRdb on the RT-PCR reads, yielding one entry per CDR3 protein. The table lists 550,000 to 800,000 distinct CDR3 sequences, 15% to 19% of them singletons. Sequenced here: PBMCs from blood, sampled 11 to 12 days after vaccination. These receptors were obtained from a man aged 50-59 years who received an inactivated influenza vaccine.

This clonotype occurred many times. The chain carries TRBV5-1 and TRBJ2-2; TRBD1 matches 8 bases. Unmatched junction bases numbered 9, after V lost 5 bases and J lost 6 bases. The CDR3 spans 15 residues. Germline CDR1 SGHRS, CDR2 YFSETQ. CDR3 residues: CASRQDRVSAGELFF. CDR3 coding DNA: TGCGCCAGCAGACAGGACAGGGTCTCGGCCGGGGAGCTGTTTTTT.

The chain is built from TRBV20-1 and TRBJ1-4, with D possibly being TRBD1 (6 bases). Germline CDR1 is DFQATT and CDR2 is SNEGSKA (reference sequence). The CDR3 covers 14 residues. The V end lost 3 bases, the J end lost 10 bases, and 18 bases lay between the germline ends. The CDR3 here is CSAREEAKGGKLFF. In DNA, the CDR3 is TGCAGTGCTAGGGAAGAGGCGAAAGGGGGAAAACTGTTTTTT.

V usage is TRBV4-1 and J usage is TRBJ2-5; D perhaps matches TRBD2 (5 bases). V lost 2 bases to trimming and J lost 0 bases, with 10 bases between them. This CDR3 region has 15 residues. In germline, CDR1 is MGHRA, CDR2 YSYEKL. The CDR3 region is CASSQTGLYQETQYF. The DNA for the CDR3 is TGCGCCAGCAGCCAAACCGGACTCTACCAAGAGACCCAGTACTTC.

The genes are TRBV20-1 and TRBJ2-7, with 8 bases identical to TRBD2. V was clipped by 3 bases and J by 0 bases; unmatched bases: 10. The CDR3 contains 16 residues. The germline V gene has CDR1 DFQATT and CDR2 SNEGSKA (reference sequence). As DNA, the CDR3 is TGCAGTGCTAGGGAGACTAGCGCCAAGAGCTCCTACGAGCAGTACTTC. This gives the protein CSARETSAKSSYEQYF.

This chain links TRBV28 with TRBJ1-5, with 9 bases matching TRBD1. This CDR3 region has 15 residues. J lost 6 bases, V lost 4 bases, and 7 bases had no gene match. Germline assignment: CDR1 MDHEN and CDR2 SYDVKM. This CDR3 reads CASSSGTGNRQPQHF. The DNA for the CDR3 is TGTGCCAGCAGTTCCGGGACAGGGAATCGTCAGCCCCAGCATTTT.

The chain has TRBV20-1 and TRBJ2-7; maybe TRBD2 (5 bases). The ends were cut back, 6 bases at V and 3 bases at J, with 9 bases in the middle. In germline, CDR1 is DFQATT, CDR2 SNEGSKA (reference sequence). This CDR3 is 11 amino acids long. The DNA of the CDR3 is TGCAGTGCAACTAGGAACTACGAGCAGTACTTC. This translates into CSATRNYEQYF.

A few counts support this clonotype. The chain links TRBV12-3 or TRBV12-4 to TRBJ2-7, with 7 bases aligning to TRBD1. J gave up 3 bases and V 6 bases, and 5 bases lay outside the gene matches. The CDR3 totals 13 residues. CDR3 sequence (DNA): TGTGCCAGCAGCGAGGGACAGCTCTACGAGCAGTACTTC. Protein sequence: CASSEGQLYEQYF.

This clonotype has only a few counts. The rearrangement joins TRBV20-1 to TRBJ1-4; 9 bases match TRBD1. The CDR3 loop spans 13 amino acids. V shed 6 bases and J 8 bases; nucleotides not matched to a gene: 7. The V gene's germline CDR1 is DFQATT and CDR2 SNEGSKA (reference sequence). CDR3: CSAERTGAEKLFF. For the CDR3, the DNA is TGCAGTGCCGAGAGGACAGGGGCCGAAAAACTGTTTTTT.

This clonotype came up many times. V is TRBV14 and J is TRBJ2-1; 8 bases line up with TRBD2. Unmatched junction bases numbered 9, after V lost 2 bases and J lost 9 bases. Germline V lookup: CDR1 SGHDN, CDR2 FVKESK. CDR3 length: 15 amino acids. The CDR3 region is CASSQYRAGGGEQFF. CDR3 DNA sequence: TGTGCCAGCAGCCAATATCGGGCGGGAGGAGGTGAGCAGTTCTTC.

This clonotype was recorded at least ten times. At one end the junction does not follow the germline gene, possibly because of a read error. CDR3 nucleotide sequence: TGTGCCAGCAGCTCCGGGACAGGGGCCTACGAGCAGTACTTC. It translates to CASSSGTGAYEQYF. This chain joins TRBV5-1 and TRBJ2-7, with TRBD1 matching 10 bases. The length of the CDR3 is 14 residues. CDR1 and CDR2 (germline): SGHRS, YFSETQ. The full variable domain, its missing parts supplied by reference TRBV5-1 and TRBJ2-7, is KAGVTQTPRYLIKTRGQQVTLSCSPISGHRSVSWYQQTPGQGLQFLFEYFSETQRNKGNFPGRFSGRQFSNSRSEMNVSTLELGDSALYLCASSSGTGAYEQYFGPGTRLTVT.

The chain is built from TRBV11-1 and TRBJ2-3; TRBD2 matches 14 bases. This CDR3 region has 18 residues. The trim removed 4 bases at V and 5 bases at J, leaving 11 bases unmatched. Per germline, CDR1 SGHAT and CDR2 FQDESV (reference sequence). CDR3 residues: CASSWTSGRSVVRDTQYF. In DNA, the CDR3 is TGTGCCAGCAGCTGGACTAGCGGGAGGTCCGTTGTGCGAGATACGCAGTATTTT.

This clonotype was found once. A read error may be the cause here, since a much bigger clone is one base away. The chain links TRBV4-3 to TRBJ2-2; D is perhaps TRBD1 or TRBD2 (5 bases each). This CDR3 region has 15 residues. Trimming left V 4 bases short and J 3 bases short, with 12 bases between. Germline V gene lookup returns CDR1 LGHNA and CDR2 YSLEER. DNA of the CDR3: TGCGCCAGCAGCCTGGGGGTGTTGCACACCGGGGAGCTGTTTTTT. Protein sequence: CASSLGVLHTGELFF.

This clonotype has only a few counts. V usage is TRBV30 and J usage is TRBJ2-1; D is uncertain. Per germline, CDR1 GTSNPN and CDR2 SVGIG (reference sequence). Trimming stripped 1 base from V and 7 bases from J, with 11 bases between. The CDR3 contains 13 residues. The CDR3 nucleotides read TGTGCCTGGAGTGGGAGTGCGCGGAATGAGCAGTTCTTC. This encodes CAWSGSARNEQFF.

The chain employs TRBV4-1 and TRBJ1-4, with a possible D match to TRBD1 (5 bases). Germline V CDR1 and CDR2: MGHRA, YSYEKL. The CDR3 is 14 residues long. V gave up 6 bases and J gave up 8 bases, with 16 bases separating them. The CDR3 nucleotides read TGCGCCAGCAGGACTGACCGCGGGGCGGAAAAACTGTTTTTT. Amino acids: CASRTDRGAEKLFF.

The V gene is TRBV29-1, the J gene TRBJ1-2; D unresolved. Germline lookup yields CDR1 SQVTM and CDR2 ANQGSEA. Trimming took off 4 bases at V and 1 base at J, with 7 bases between the two ends. This CDR3 spans 12 amino acids. CDR3 DNA sequence: TGCAGCGTTGCCGGACTTAACTATGGCTACACCTTC. Translation: CSVAGLNYGYTF.

V and J are TRBV5-6 and TRBJ1-1, with D tentatively TRBD1 (6 bases). Germline V gene data show CDR1 as SGHDT and CDR2 as YYEEEE. The CDR3 is 13 amino acids. V was clipped by 2 bases and J by 4 bases, with 9 bases between them. This chain's CDR3 is CASSLSGATEAFF. The CDR3 bases are TGTGCCAGCAGCTTATCAGGGGCCACTGAAGCTTTCTTT.

The chain couples TRBV7-9 to TRBJ2-1; no reliable D call. V was cut by 10 bases and J by 2 bases, with 12 bases left in between. This CDR3 contains 13 residues. Looked up from germline, CDR1 is SEHNR and CDR2 is FQNEAQ (reference sequence). As DNA, the CDR3 is TGTGCCACCACCCGTGGGGCCTACAATGAGCAGTTCTTC. Protein product: CATTRGAYNEQFF.